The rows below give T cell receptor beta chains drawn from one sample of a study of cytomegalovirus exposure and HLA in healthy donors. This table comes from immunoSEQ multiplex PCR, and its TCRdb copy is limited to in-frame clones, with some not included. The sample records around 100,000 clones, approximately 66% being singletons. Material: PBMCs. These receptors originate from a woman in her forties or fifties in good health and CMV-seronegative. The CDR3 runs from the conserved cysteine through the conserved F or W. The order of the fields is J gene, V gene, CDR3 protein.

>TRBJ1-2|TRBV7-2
CASSQGSGGGYGYTF
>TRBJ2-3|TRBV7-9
CASSDYSDTQYF
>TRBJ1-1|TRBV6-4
CASSDTDGMNTEAFF
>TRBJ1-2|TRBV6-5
CASSYEYGYTF
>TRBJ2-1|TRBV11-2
CASSFSLGGNEQFF
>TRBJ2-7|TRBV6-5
CASSRLAGLYEQYF
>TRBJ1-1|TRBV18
CASSPNILQGTNTEAFF
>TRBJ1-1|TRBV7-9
CASSPSSRDTEAFF
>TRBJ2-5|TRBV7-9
CASSPGGLAEETQYF
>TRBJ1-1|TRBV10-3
CAISTASTEAFF
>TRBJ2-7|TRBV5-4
CASSLVSGLAGVDEQYF
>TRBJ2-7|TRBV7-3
CASSLDGGGTGYEQYF
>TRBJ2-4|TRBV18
CASSPPNRGAKNIQYF
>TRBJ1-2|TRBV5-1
CASSRGQLGYGYTF
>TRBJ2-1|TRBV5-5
CASSIDSTYNEQFF
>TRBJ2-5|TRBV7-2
CASNPRGPNQETQYF
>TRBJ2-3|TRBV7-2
CASSLELAGGADTQYF
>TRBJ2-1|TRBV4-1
CASSHGRGAYNEQFF
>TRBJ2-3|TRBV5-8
CASKRMTETSTDTQYF
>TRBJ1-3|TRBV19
CATRVNSGNTIYF
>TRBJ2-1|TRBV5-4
CASSTGTSGYNEQFF
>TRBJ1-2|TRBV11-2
CASSFEGSGYTF
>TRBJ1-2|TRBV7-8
CASSDGTNYGYTF
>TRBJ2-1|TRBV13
CASRQIAGGPQDEQFF
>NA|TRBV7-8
CASSEGQYEQYF
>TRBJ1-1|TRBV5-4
CASRDRGINTEAFF
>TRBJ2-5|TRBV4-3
CASSQDVTTRETQYF
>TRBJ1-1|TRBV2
CASSEVQGAGEAFF
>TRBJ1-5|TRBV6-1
CASSPDRGTSTQHF
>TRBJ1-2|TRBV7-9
CASSPTGNYGYTF
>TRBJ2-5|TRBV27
CASSNRQGAWETQYF
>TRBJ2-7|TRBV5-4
CASSSRLAGAEQYF
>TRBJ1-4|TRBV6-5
CASSYSSFPEVEKLFF
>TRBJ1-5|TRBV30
CAWRGGGPQHF
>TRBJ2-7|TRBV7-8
CASSSRQSPYEQYF
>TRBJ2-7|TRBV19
CASSIVAGTVKYEQYF
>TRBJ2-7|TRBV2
CASTLRGLAREQYF
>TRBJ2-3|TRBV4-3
CASSLGTGTDTQYF
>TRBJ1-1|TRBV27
CASRSLTAMNTEAFF
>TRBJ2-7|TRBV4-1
CASSLQPGQGHEQYF
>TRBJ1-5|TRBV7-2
CASSLRQGYQPQHF
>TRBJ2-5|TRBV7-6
CASSLTRGETQYF
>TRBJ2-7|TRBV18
CASSPPVYFPSGKSYEQYF
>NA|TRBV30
CAWSGGLSFYEQYF
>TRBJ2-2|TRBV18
CASSPQKISGYTGELFF
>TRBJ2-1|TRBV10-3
CAISENGRPSEQFF
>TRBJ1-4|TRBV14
CASSQQEGSLEKLFF
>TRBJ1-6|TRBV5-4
CASSLTPDFSPLHF